These T cell receptor beta chains were read from a single sample in a study of blood T cell repertoires in COVID-19. The table came from immunoSEQ multiplex PCR; TCRdb's copy has only in-frame clones and leaves some out. Counted here are about 120,000 clones, roughly 80% occurring once; the ten biggest clones make up 6.5% to 9.5%. Sequencing was performed on peripheral blood. The source is a human donor in a cohort sampled during active COVID-19. Both conserved end residues are part of each CDR3. D genes are given only for firm matches. Size tells how often a clone was seen (once, few, many) or the class of an expanded clone, and some rows leave it out.

v_call	j_call	d_call	clone_size	cdr3_nt	cdr3_aa
TRBV6-5	TRBJ1-2	TRBD1	once	TGTGCCAGCACCAGACAGGGGAACTATGGCTACACCTTC	CASTRQGNYGYTF
TRBV7-8	TRBJ2-3	TRBD2	NA	TGTGCCAGCAGCCCGTGGGGCACTAGCGGGAGCAGAAGGGGGAATACGCAGTATTTT	CASSPWGTSGSRRGNTQYF
TRBV23-1	TRBJ1-1	NA	NA	TGCGCCAGCAGTCAATCATGGGAGGCGGTCACTGAAGCTTTCTTT	CASSQSWEAVTEAFF
TRBV15	TRBJ2-7	NA	NA	TGTGCCACCAGCAGACGCAGCGGACAGTTGAGCGAGCAGTACTTC	CATSRRSGQLSEQYF
TRBV5-1	TRBJ1-3	NA	NA	TGCGCCAGCAGCCCAGACAGGTTTCCCATATATTTT	CASSPDRFPIYF
TRBV11-3	TRBJ1-3	TRBD1	few	TGTGCCAGCAGCTTAACCCAGGGGGCGGCTGGAAACACCATATATTTT	CASSLTQGAAGNTIYF
TRBV7-2	TRBJ2-1	TRBD2	NA	TGTGCCAGCAACCTCCTAGCGGGGGGGCCTAATGAGCAGTTCTTC	CASNLLAGGPNEQFF
TRBV21-1	TRBJ2-2	NA	NA	TGTGCCAGCAGCAGCTACAGGTCGAACACCGGGGAGCTGTTTTTT	CASSSYRSNTGELFF
TRBV29-1	TRBJ2-7	TRBD1	NA	TGCAGCGTTAGACAGGGATTCCACGAGCAGTACTTC	CSVRQGFHEQYF
TRBV30	TRBJ1-2	NA	NA	TGTGCCTGGAGTGTAGGGAGTGGGCACTATGGCTACACCTTC	CAWSVGSGHYGYTF
TRBV7-9	TRBJ2-7	TRBD2	NA	TGTGCCAGCAGCTTAGGGAGTAGCGGGAGCAAGTCCCACTACGAGCAGTACTTC	CASSLGSSGSKSHYEQYF
TRBV3-1/TRBV3-2	TRBJ2-2	NA	NA	TGTGCCAGCAGCCAAAGAGATTTGACCGGGGAGCTGTTTTTT	CASSQRDLTGELFF
TRBV11-2	TRBJ1-6	NA	few	TGTGCCAGCAGCTTAGTTCGGCAGGGCTCCGGGTCACCCCTCCACTTT	CASSLVRQGSGSPLHF
TRBV28	TRBJ1-3	TRBD1	NA	TGTGCCAGCAGTCGGGACAGGGTGGGATTAGAGGGAAACACCATATATTTT	CASSRDRVGLEGNTIYF
TRBV10-1	TRBJ1-5	NA	NA	TGCGCCAGCAGTGAGTCGCCGGGGGATCAGCCCCAGCATTTT	CASSESPGDQPQHF
TRBV4-1	TRBJ2-7	TRBD2	NA	TGCGCCAGCAGCCAAGATGGGGGGGTTGGTTACGAGCAGTACTTC	CASSQDGGVGYEQYF
TRBV7-6	TRBJ2-3	NA	once	TGTGCCAGCAGCCATACCCCAGGGAGGGATACGCAGTATTTT	CASSHTPGRDTQYF
TRBV5-1	TRBJ1-6	NA	once	TGCGCCAGTTCCGGGAAGCTGGATTCACCCCTCCACTTT	CASSGKLDSPLHF